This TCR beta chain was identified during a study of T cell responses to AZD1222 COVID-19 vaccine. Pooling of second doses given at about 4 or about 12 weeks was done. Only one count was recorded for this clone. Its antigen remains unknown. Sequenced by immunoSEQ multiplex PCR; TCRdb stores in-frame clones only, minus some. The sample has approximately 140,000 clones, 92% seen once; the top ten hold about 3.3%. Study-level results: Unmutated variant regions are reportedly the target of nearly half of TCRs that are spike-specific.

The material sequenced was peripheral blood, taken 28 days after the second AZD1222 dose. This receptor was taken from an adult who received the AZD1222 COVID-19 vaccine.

CDR3 residues: CASSSSGGGRSGNTIYF. The CDR3, as DNA: TGTGCCAGCAGCTCTTCCGGAGGGGGGCGAAGTGGAAACACCATATATTTT. The V and J genes are TRBV7-2 and TRBJ1-3, with a tentative D call TRBD1 (6 bases). CDR3 length: 17 amino acids. The V gene lost 4 bases and the J gene lost 3 bases, with 19 bases spanning the gap. Germline CDR1 reads SGHTA; CDR2 reads FQGNSA. The full variable domain, rest sourced from reference TRBV7-2 and TRBJ1-3, is GAGVSQSPSNKVTEKGKDVELRCDPISGHTALYWYRQSLGQGLEFLIYFQGNSAPDKSGLPSDRFSAERTGGSVSTLTIQRTQQEDSAVYLCASSSSGGGRSGNTIYFGEGSWLTVV.